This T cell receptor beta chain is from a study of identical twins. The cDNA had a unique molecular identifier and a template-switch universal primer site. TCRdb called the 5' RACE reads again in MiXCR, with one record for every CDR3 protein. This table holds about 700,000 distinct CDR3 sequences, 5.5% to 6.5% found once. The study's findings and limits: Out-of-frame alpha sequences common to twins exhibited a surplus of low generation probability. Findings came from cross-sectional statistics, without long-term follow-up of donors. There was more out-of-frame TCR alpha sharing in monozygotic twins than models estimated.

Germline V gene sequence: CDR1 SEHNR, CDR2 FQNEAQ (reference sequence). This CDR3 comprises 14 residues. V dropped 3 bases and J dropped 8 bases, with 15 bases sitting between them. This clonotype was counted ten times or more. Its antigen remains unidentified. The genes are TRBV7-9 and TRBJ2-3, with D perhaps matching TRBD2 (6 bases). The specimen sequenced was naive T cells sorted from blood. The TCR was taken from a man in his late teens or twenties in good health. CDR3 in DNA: TGTGCCAGCAGCTTCAGTAGCGGTTTGTCTACGCAGTATTTT. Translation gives CASSFSSGLSTQYF.